Described below is a single T cell receptor beta chain sequence and its context. This clonotype was recorded a few times. What this receptor recognizes is not known. Mismatch with germline at one junction end may stem from a read error. To prepare the library, 5' RACE was applied. Sequencing took place on an Illumina HiSeq 2500. The second PCR ran for about 6 to 12 cycles and used a J-beta primer mix along with a sample-barcoded 5' primer. A unique molecular identifier was introduced onto each TCR beta cDNA molecule by a template-switch 5' adaptor carrying 12 random nucleotides. Each sample yielded at least 3 million CDR3-containing paired-end reads. First-strand cDNA synthesis was performed from all RNA using the Mint cDNA synthesis kit, with priming by a TRBC-specific oligonucleotide. After uracil-DNA glycosylase treatment, a first 18-cycle PCR used universal primers M1SS and BC2_uni_R on all cDNA. In the source study's methods: Normalization of each sample was performed by random selection of 1 million high-quality reads, each carrying a distinct molecular identifier. Instead of being binned into consensus sequences, reads that shared molecular identifiers were thrown out. MiTCR, run with a Q25 quality threshold and the strictest error-elimination algorithm, handled CDR3 identification, clonotype clustering and error correction. Lower-bound total TCR beta diversity was estimated with a nonparametric unseen species model using Euler transformation. The raw public reads went through TCRdb reprocessing: fastp at Q25, MiXCR clone calling, in-frame beta chains kept. Each CDR3 protein gets just one entry, which takes the most common genes and DNA from the rows behind it. The V and J calls reflect TCRdb's pipeline rather than the authors' work. In this sample the table shows about 1.7 million distinct CDR3 sequences, under 30% of which occur a single time. 7% to 9% of the sample belongs to the ten largest clones.

The CDR3 spans 14 residues, from the cysteine through the phenylalanine. Only the CDR3 DNA is retained, 42 bases long and in frame from the first base. CDR1 and CDR2 are drawn from the germline V gene: SGHRS, YFSETQ. The sample comes from a study of blood T cells in healthy people across ages (dated by TCRdb to the mid-2010s). Broadly, across the study: In model experiments, template switching captured roughly one uniquely barcoded TCR beta cDNA molecule for every two T cells. The donors were split into four age groups: young (average 16 years), middle-aged (roughly 39), aged (approximately 59) and long-lived (over 80). The study analyzed two additional independent replicas of 1 million unique cDNA reads from the same blood draw for two donors, one aged 18 to 29 and one aged 80 or older. Donors of different ages were randomly distributed across sequencing lanes to avoid experimental bias. Using deep sequencing normalized with unique cDNA molecular identifiers, the study measured how TCR beta repertoire diversity changes with age.

General study outcomes and caveats: Because donor CMV infection status was unknown, age-related changes in expanded clonotypes were potentially confounded. Estimates of total diversity based on one million sequenced T cells were considered lower bounds and underestimates. Compared with the aged group, the long-lived group had more naive CD4+ T cells, fewer expanded clones and increased TCR diversity, a pattern suggesting age selection. A strong correlation was found between observed TCR beta diversity and the percentage of naive T cells measured by flow cytometry. Observed TCR beta diversity per million T cells fell roughly linearly with age, and a significant reduction was already apparent by age roughly 40. Since profiling was done on bulk unsorted PBMCs, naive and antigen-experienced compartments could not be conclusively compared.

The roughly 42 donors, aged 6 to 90 years, were systemically healthy Caucasian individuals from Russia. Roughly 11 milliliters of peripheral blood were drawn from each donor into EDTA-treated Vacutainer tubes. Ficoll-Paque density-gradient centrifugation was used to isolate PBMCs, with at least 6.5 million per sample. Total RNA was extracted from PBMCs with Trizol reagent, with at least 5.5 micrograms obtained per sample. Naive CD45RAhigh/CD27high T cell percentages were measured by flow cytometry on a PBMC aliquot from every donor. Material: blood. This TCR derives from a woman in her 30s in good health. The rearranged chain carries TRBV5-1 and TRBJ2-1, with no reliable assignment of the D segment. The nucleotide sequence reads as follows: TGCGCCAGCAGCTTGGAACAGCCTTACAATGGGCAGTTCTTC. Its protein reads: CASSLEQPYNGQFF.